Following are 32 T cell receptor beta chains from one sample sequenced in a study of shared clonotypes between healthy human individuals. The repertoire was sequenced with immunoSEQ multiplex PCR; TCRdb's copy has only in-frame clones and lacks some. The sample contains a few hundred thousand clones, over 75% of which appear only once. Sequencing was done on a sample of memory CD8+ T cells sorted from blood. Specified subset: CD45RO+ cells pooled with CCR7-negative TemRA cells. All receptors come from a man aged 18 to 29 in good health.

This clone was seen only once. The chain is built from TRBV4-1 and TRBJ1-1; no clear D gene. Germline values: CDR1 MGHRA, CDR2 YSYEKL. CDR3 length: 14 amino acids. V gave up 1 base and J gave up 3 bases, with 9 bases separating them. The CDR3 loop reads CASSQGLAHTEAFF. DNA of the CDR3: TGCGCCAGCAGCCAAGGACTAGCGCACACTGAAGCTTTCTTT.

The CDR3 loop reads CASSFRGVTDTQYF. CDR3 coding DNA: TGTGCCAGCAGTTTTCGGGGAGTAACAGATACGCAGTATTTT. The V call is TRBV28, the J call TRBJ2-3, with a possible D match to TRBD2 (5 bases). Germline assignment: CDR1 MDHEN and CDR2 SYDVKM. Deletions cut 3 bases from V and 3 bases from J, with 10 bases between. CDR3 size: 14 residues. Combining the CDR3 with reference TRBV28 and TRBJ2-3 gives the whole variable domain DVKVTQSSRYLVKRTGEKVFLECVQDMDHENMFWYRQDPGLGLRLIYFSYDVKMKEKGDIPEGYSVSREKKERFSLILESASTNQTSMYLCASSFRGVTDTQYFGPGTRLTVL.

Ten or more counts support this clone. The chain combines TRBV15 with TRBJ2-7; 7 bases agree with TRBD1. The CDR3 has 13 residues. Germline CDR1 reads LNHNV; CDR2 reads YYDKDF (reference sequence). V trimming: 4 bases; J trimming: 3 bases; junction bases outside the gene matches: 3. CDR3 sequence (DNA): TGTGCCACCAGCACAGGGACAGACTACGAGCAGTACTTC. It translates to CATSTGTDYEQYF.

The chain has TRBV5-1 and TRBJ2-1; D is ambiguous. The CDR3 contains 11 residues. The V and J ends lost 3 bases and 8 bases respectively, with 6 bases between them. Germline loops: CDR1 SGHRS, CDR2 YFSETQ. For the CDR3, the DNA is TGCGCCAGCAGCTCCGGTCATGAGCAGTTCTTC. The encoded protein is CASSSGHEQFF.

The V gene is TRBV4-1, the J gene TRBJ1-3, with D unclear. Trimming shortened V by 1 base and J by 4 bases, and 11 bases separated the two germline ends. Germline V gene sequence: CDR1 MGHRA, CDR2 YSYEKL. There are 15 residues in the CDR3. The CDR3 protein is CASSQGGGMGNTIYF. DNA of the CDR3: TGCGCCAGCAGCCAAGGTGGCGGGATGGGAAACACCATATATTTT.

V is TRBV6-5 and J is TRBJ2-7; 9 positions match TRBD2. Per germline, CDR1 MNHEY and CDR2 SVGAGI. Unmatched junction bases numbered 5, after V lost 5 bases and J lost 3 bases. The CDR3 runs to 14 residues. The CDR3: CASSLSGSNYEQYF. The CDR3 DNA is TGTGCCAGCAGTCTTAGCGGGAGTAACTACGAGCAGTACTTC.

The chain uses TRBV10-2 and TRBJ2-1; weak D call: TRBD1 (5 bases). The CDR3 extends over 12 amino acids. In germline, CDR1 is WSHSY, CDR2 SAAADI. V lost 8 bases, J lost 4 bases, and 9 bases lay in between. CDR3 amino acids: CASEDSYNEQFF. In DNA form, the CDR3 reads TGCGCCAGCGAAGACAGTTACAATGAGCAGTTCTTC.

This chain links TRBV9 with TRBJ2-2; D uncertain. Germline V gene lookup returns CDR1 SGDLS and CDR2 YYNGEE. The CDR3 runs to 10 residues. Between the trimmed V and J ends, which lost 8 bases and 3 bases, there was a span of 2 bases. CDR3 sequence reads: CARHTGELFF. The CDR3 DNA sequence: TGTGCCAGACACACCGGGGAGCTGTTTTTT.

To note about this clone: The same CDR3 arises from other DNA sequences in this sample as well. J is TRBJ1-1 and V is TRBV6-5; 7 bases match TRBD1. Germline V gives CDR1 MNHEY, CDR2 SVGAGI. Losses at the gene ends were 0 bases for V and 4 bases for J; bases not matched to a gene: 2. The CDR3 extends over 14 amino acids. This CDR3 is CASSYSEGATEAFF. CDR3 in DNA: TGTGCCAGCAGTTACTCTGAGGGGGCCACTGAAGCTTTCTTT.

The CDR3 coding sequence is TGTGCCAGCAGCGCGTACAGCGTCTCTGGAAACACCATATATTTT. Its protein is CASSAYSVSGNTIYF. This chain uses TRBV9 with TRBJ1-3; D not resolved. This CDR3 spans 15 amino acids. The V end lost 3 bases, the J end lost 0 bases, and 10 bases lay between the germline ends. The germline CDR1 and CDR2 sequences are SGDLS and YYNGEE. The whole variable domain, remainder taken from reference TRBV9 and TRBJ1-3, is DSGVTQTPKHLITATGQRVTLRCSPRSGDLSVYWYQQSLDQGLQFLIQYYNGEERAKGNILERFSAQQFPDLHSELNLSSLELGDSALYFCASSAYSVSGNTIYFGEGSWLTVV.

The CDR3 region is CASPGGAKNIQYF. DNA of the CDR3: TGTGCCAGCCCCGGGGGGGCCAAAAACATTCAGTACTTC. The chain couples TRBV13 to TRBJ2-4; 7 positions agree with TRBD2. The junction had 2 bases not matched to a gene; V was cut back by 8 bases and J by 1 base. The V gene's germline CDR1 is PRHDT and CDR2 FYEKMQ (reference sequence). The CDR3 contains 13 residues.

The rearrangement links TRBV6-6 to TRBJ2-7; unclear D gene. CDR1 and CDR2 from the germline V gene are MNHNY and SVGAGI (reference sequence). Trimming removed 10 bases at V and 3 bases at J, with 10 bases between. This CDR3 contains 11 residues. CDR3 bases: TGTGCCACCGTCCGCGTCTACGAGCAGTACTTC. Translating it yields CATVRVYEQYF.

This clone was detected once. The chain combines TRBV7-3 with TRBJ1-5; 8 nucleotides match TRBD1. Germline CDR1 SGHTA, CDR2 FQGTGA. This CDR3 contains 15 residues. Losses at the gene ends were 5 bases for V and 0 bases for J; bases not matched to a gene: 3. DNA for the CDR3: TGTGCCAGCAGCCAGGACAGGGATAGCAATCAGCCCCAGCATTTT. The encoded protein is CASSQDRDSNQPQHF. Supplemented by reference TRBV7-3 and TRBJ1-5, the full variable domain reads GAGVSQTPSNKVTEKGKYVELRCDPISGHTALYWYRQSLGQGPEFLIYFQGTGAADDSGLPNDRFFAVRPEGSVSTLKIQRTERGDSAVYLCASSQDRDSNQPQHFGDGTRLSIL.

The rearrangement joins TRBV6-5 to TRBJ1-1; 7 positions match TRBD1. Looked up from germline, CDR1 is MNHEY and CDR2 is SVGAGI. The CDR3 is made up of 13 amino acids. The junction had 1 base not matched to a gene; V was cut back by 6 bases and J by 0 bases. The CDR3 bases are TGTGCCAGCAGGGGACAGTTGAACACTGAAGCTTTCTTT. It codes for CASRGQLNTEAFF.

The J gene is TRBJ1-2, the V gene TRBV27; perhaps TRBD1 as D (6 bases). CDR1 and CDR2 from the germline V gene are MNHEY and SMNVEV (reference sequence). CDR3 length: 15 residues. Trimming pared 4 bases from V and 2 bases from J, leaving 14 bases between. The CDR3 nucleotides read TGTGCCAGCAGTTCTGCCGGACAGCCAAACTATGGCTACACCTTC. As protein: CASSSAGQPNYGYTF.

V gene TRBV9 combines with J gene TRBJ2-7; either TRBD1 or TRBD2 may supply D (5 bases each). The CDR3 loop spans 14 amino acids. V gave up 4 bases and J gave up 0 bases, with 11 bases separating them. Germline V gene sequence: CDR1 SGDLS, CDR2 YYNGEE. CDR3 DNA sequence: TGTGCCAGCAGCCCCATGGGGGACTCCTACGAGCAGTACTTC. Translation gives CASSPMGDSYEQYF.

This clone was observed once. The CDR3 loop is CASSPTDFSGANVLTF. CDR3 sequence (DNA): TGCGCCAGCAGCCCTACAGATTTCTCTGGGGCCAACGTCCTGACTTTC. The rearrangement links TRBV5-1 to TRBJ2-6, with no clear D. The CDR3 sequence is 16 residues long. Germline lookup yields CDR1 SGHRS and CDR2 YFSETQ. V lost 4 bases and J lost 0, with 11 bases in between.

This chain uses TRBV7-9 with TRBJ1-6; the match to TRBD1 covers 9 bases. There are 15 residues in the CDR3. Germline CDR1 SEHNR, CDR2 FQNEAQ (reference sequence). The V gene end was trimmed by 3 bases and the J gene end by 7 bases; junction bases not matched to a gene: 4. DNA of the CDR3: TGTGCCAGCAGCTTCCGGACAGGGGCCAATTCACCCCTCCACTTT. Translated, it gives CASSFRTGANSPLHF. Full variable domain (outside the CDR3, taken from reference TRBV7-9 and TRBJ1-6): DTGVSQNPRHKITKRGQNVTFRCDPISEHNRLYWYRQTLGQGPEFLTYFQNEAQLEKSRLLSDRFSAERPKGSFSTLEIQRTEQGDSAMYLCASSFRTGANSPLHFGNGTRLTVT.

V is TRBV7-2 and J is TRBJ2-5, with TRBD2 matching 11 bases. CDR1 and CDR2 (germline): SGHTA, FQGNSA. CDR3 size: 16 residues. The V segment lost 0 bases and the J segment 6 bases; nucleotides outside the gene matches: 6. The CDR3 here is CASSLATSGSRKTQYF. The CDR3 DNA is TGTGCCAGCAGCTTAGCTACTAGCGGGAGTAGAAAGACCCAGTACTTC.

In regard to this clone: A far bigger clonotype differs at one base, so this is likely a read error. V usage is TRBV5-4 and J usage is TRBJ2-5, with D possibly matching TRBD1 (5 bases). The CDR3 is 12 residues long. Between the trimmed V and J ends, which lost 0 bases and 13 bases, there was a span of 13 bases. CDR1 SGHNT and CDR2 YYREEE come from the germline V gene (reference sequence). This CDR3 is CASSLGNRNLYF. CDR3 nucleotides: TGTGCCAGCAGCTTGGGGAACAGGAATTTGTACTTC.

V gene TRBV10-3 combines with J gene TRBJ2-7, with TRBD1 matching over 9 bases. The germline CDR1 and CDR2 sequences are ENHRY and SYGVKD. Trimming took 5 bases from V and 3 from J; bases not matched to a gene: 5. CDR3 length equals 14 residues. This chain's CDR3 is CAISYRGPGYEQYF. CDR3 DNA: TGTGCCATCAGTTACAGGGGGCCGGGCTACGAGCAGTACTTC.

This clone was counted between two and nine times. This rearrangement joins TRBV2 to TRBJ2-7; D unclear. The CDR3 covers 14 residues. Germline V gives CDR1 SNHLY, CDR2 FYNNEI. Trimming took 2 bases from V and 3 from J, leaving 11 bases between them. CDR3 region: CASSELGVGYEQYF. The CDR3 nucleotides read TGTGCCAGCAGTGAACTTGGGGTAGGCTACGAGCAGTACTTC.

The CDR3 protein is CASKELMGTESATNEKLFF. CDR3 DNA sequence: TGTGCCAGCAAAGAATTAATGGGGACAGAGAGTGCAACTAATGAAAAACTGTTTTTT. V and J are TRBV2 and TRBJ1-4; 7 nucleotides align to TRBD1. CDR3 length: 19 amino acids. J gave up 0 bases and V 7 bases, and 17 bases lay outside the gene matches. Germline CDR1 SNHLY, CDR2 FYNNEI. The variable domain in full, with the rest retrieved from reference TRBV2 and TRBJ1-4, is EPEVTQTPSHQVTQMGQEVILRCVPISNHLYFYWYRQILGQKVEFLVSFYNNEISEKSEIFDDQFSVERPDGSNFTLKIRSTKLEDSAMYFCASKELMGTESATNEKLFFGSGTQLSVL.

The V call is TRBV7-2, the J call TRBJ2-7; D perhaps matches TRBD1 (5 bases). Germline V gene sequence: CDR1 SGHTA, CDR2 FQGNSA. The CDR3 runs 14 residues. V was clipped by 1 base and J by 0 bases, with 7 bases between them. CDR3 in amino acids: CASSLGGPSYEQYF. For the CDR3, the DNA is TGTGCCAGCAGCTTAGGGGGCCCCTCCTACGAGCAGTACTTC.

The CDR3 region is CASSLEGSSYEQYF. The DNA of the CDR3 is TGTGCCAGCAGTTTAGAGGGGAGCTCCTACGAGCAGTACTTC. The chain links TRBV27 to TRBJ2-7; the D gene could be TRBD1 or TRBD2 (5 bases each). Germline loops: CDR1 MNHEY, CDR2 SMNVEV (reference sequence). Trimming took 2 bases from V and 0 from J, leaving 8 bases between them. The CDR3 spans 14 residues.

The chain has TRBV7-3 and TRBJ2-1; 7 bases agree with TRBD1. This CDR3 has 14 residues. J was trimmed by 6 bases and V by 5 bases; bases with no gene match: 7. Germline assignment: CDR1 SGHTA and CDR2 FQGTGA. CDR3 residues: CASSPATGANEQFF. In DNA, the CDR3 is TGTGCCAGCAGCCCGGCTACAGGGGCCAATGAGCAGTTCTTC.

With regard to this clone: Other nucleotide sequences from this sample produce the same CDR3. V is TRBV4-1 and J is TRBJ2-7, with D tentatively TRBD1 or TRBD2 (6 bases each). The V gene lost 3 bases and the J gene lost 2 bases, with 14 bases spanning the gap. CDR3 length: 15 residues. The V gene's germline CDR1 is MGHRA and CDR2 YSYEKL. The DNA of the CDR3 is TGCGCCAGCAGCCAGAGGGGGACTTCTGCCTACGAGCAGTACTTC. This encodes CASSQRGTSAYEQYF.

The chain has TRBV11-2 and TRBJ2-2, with 10 bases matching TRBD1. The CDR3 is 16 amino acids. Germline lookup yields CDR1 SGHAT and CDR2 FQNNGV. With 4 bases clipped from V and 5 bases from J, the junction kept 7 bases outside the gene matches. CDR3 residues: CASSSLLDRGTGELFF. CDR3 bases: TGTGCCAGCAGCTCTCTACTGGACAGGGGGACCGGGGAGCTGTTTTTT. Variable domain in full (rest from reference TRBV11-2 and TRBJ2-2): EAGVAQSPRYKIIEKRQSVAFWCNPISGHATLYWYQQILGQGPKLLIQFQNNGVVDDSQLPKDRFSAERLKGVDSTLKIQPAKLEDSAVYLCASSSLLDRGTGELFFGEGSRLTVL.

This sequence joins TRBV4-1 and TRBJ2-5; D may be TRBD1 or TRBD2 (6 bases each). CDR1 MGHRA and CDR2 YSYEKL come from the germline V gene. V lost 7 bases and J 4 bases, leaving 19 bases between the germline ends. This CDR3 spans 15 amino acids. The CDR3 DNA follows: TGCGCCAGCACTTCGTCGGGGGCCGCTGGAGAGACCCAGTACTTC. This codes for CASTSSGAAGETQYF.

The CDR3 here is CAWRQGGLYEQYF. The CDR3 nucleotides read TGTGCCTGGAGACAAGGGGGACTCTACGAGCAGTACTTC. The J gene is TRBJ2-7, the V gene TRBV30, with D perhaps TRBD1 or TRBD2 (6 bases each). The CDR3 is made up of 13 amino acids. Germline V gene sequence: CDR1 GTSNPN, CDR2 SVGIG (reference sequence). Trimming took off 3 bases at V and 3 bases at J, with 12 bases between the two ends.

The chain uses TRBV27 and TRBJ1-5; D is undetermined. This CDR3 has 15 residues. CDR1 and CDR2 from the germline V gene are MNHEY and SMNVEV (reference sequence). V was cut by 2 bases and J by 6 bases, with 14 bases left in between. The CDR3 sequence: CASSLDGTRGQPQHF. The CDR3, as DNA: TGTGCCAGCAGTTTAGATGGTACGCGCGGTCAGCCCCAGCATTTT.

J is TRBJ2-3 and V is TRBV6-5, with 7 nucleotides matching TRBD1. The CDR3 contains 13 residues. Germline V gene data show CDR1 as MNHEY and CDR2 as SVGAGI. J gave up 9 bases and V 5 bases, and 8 bases lay outside the gene matches. The CDR3 nucleotides read TGTGCCAGCAGTCCCCCGACAGGGTGGACGCAGTATTTT. This encodes CASSPPTGWTQYF.